This TCR beta chain was profiled in a study of T cells in Graves' hyperthyroidism and ophthalmopathy. Findings and caveats of the study: Blood held most thyroid clonotypes expanded above 0.001 frequency.

Hyperthyroidism of Graves' type that showed no ophthalmopathy progression within 18 months was stable. Subjects aged 18 to 65 presented with newly diagnosed hyperthyroidism of less than 2 months' duration. A 10 ml volume of fresh peripheral blood provided the PBMCs. The CDR3 loop spans 15 amino acids. Germline values: CDR1 LGHDT, CDR2 YNNKEL (reference sequence). From RNA transcripts, TCR beta CDR3 regions were amplified. With the HTBI primer set, the TCR CDR3 went through a first round of RT-PCR. TCRdb analysed the multiplex PCR reads with MiXCR anew, one entry per CDR3 protein. The repertoire holds over 450,000 distinct CDR3 sequences, with 13% to 15% as singletons. This clonotype was seen at least ten times. What it binds is not known. At one boundary the junction diverges from the germline segment, which might be a read error.

This TCR was sampled from a woman aged 18 to 35 with Graves' hyperthyroidism. The sample was blood. The chain links TRBV3-1 to TRBJ2-2, with 8 bases lining up with TRBD2. CDR3 bases: TGTGCCAGCAGCCAAGATAGCGGGAACAGCGGGGAGCTGTTTTTT. Its protein product is CASSQDSGNSGELFF. The variable domain in full, with the rest retrieved from reference TRBV3-1 and TRBJ2-2, is DTAVSQTPKYLVTQMGNDKSIKCEQNLGHDTMYWYKQDSKKFLKIMFSYNNKELIINETVPNRFSPKSPDKAHLNLHINSLELGDSAVYFCASSQDSGNSGELFFGEGSRLTVL.